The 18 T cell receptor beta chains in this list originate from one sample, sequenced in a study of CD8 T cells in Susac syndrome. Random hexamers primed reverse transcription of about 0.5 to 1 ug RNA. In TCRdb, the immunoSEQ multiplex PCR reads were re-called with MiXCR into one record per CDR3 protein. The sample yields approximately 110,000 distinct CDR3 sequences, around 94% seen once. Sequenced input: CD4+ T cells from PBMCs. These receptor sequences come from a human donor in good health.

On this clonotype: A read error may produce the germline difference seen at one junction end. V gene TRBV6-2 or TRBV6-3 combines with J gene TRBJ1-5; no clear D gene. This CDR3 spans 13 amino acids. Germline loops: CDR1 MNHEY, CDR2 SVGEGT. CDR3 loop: CASSTSYNQPQQF. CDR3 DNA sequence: TGTGCCAGCAGTACCTCGTATAATCAGCCCCAGCAATTT.

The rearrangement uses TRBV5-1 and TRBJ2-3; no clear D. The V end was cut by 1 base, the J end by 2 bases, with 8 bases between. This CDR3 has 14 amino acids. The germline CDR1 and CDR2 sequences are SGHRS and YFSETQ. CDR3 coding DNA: TGCGCCAGCAGCTTGCGGGCCGACACAGATACGCAGTATTTT. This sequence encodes CASSLRADTDTQYF.

DNA of the CDR3: TGTGCCAGCAGACCCGACCGTCACGGGTACGAGCAGTACTTC. This gives the protein CASRPDRHGYEQYF. The genes are TRBV7-9 and TRBJ2-7, with D hard to call. Germline CDR1 reads SEHNR; CDR2 reads FQNEAQ (reference sequence). The CDR3 covers 14 residues. V lost 6 bases to trimming and J lost 4 bases, with 16 bases between them.

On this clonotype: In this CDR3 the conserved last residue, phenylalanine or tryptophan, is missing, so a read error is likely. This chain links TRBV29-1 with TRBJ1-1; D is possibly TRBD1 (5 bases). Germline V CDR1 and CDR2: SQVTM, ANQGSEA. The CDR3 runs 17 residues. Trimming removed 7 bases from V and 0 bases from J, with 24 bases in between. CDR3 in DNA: TGCAGCGGAGCCCCGGGGTGGGGGATGGTAATGAACACTGAAGCTTTCTCT. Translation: CSGAPGWGMVMNTEAFS.

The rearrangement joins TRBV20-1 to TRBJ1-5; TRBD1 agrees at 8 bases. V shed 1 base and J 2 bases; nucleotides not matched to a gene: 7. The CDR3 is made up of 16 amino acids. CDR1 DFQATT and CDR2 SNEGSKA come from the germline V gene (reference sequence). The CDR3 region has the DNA TGCAGTGCTAGAGCGGACAGGGTAGGGCGCAATCAGCCCCAGCATTTT. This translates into CSARADRVGRNQPQHF.

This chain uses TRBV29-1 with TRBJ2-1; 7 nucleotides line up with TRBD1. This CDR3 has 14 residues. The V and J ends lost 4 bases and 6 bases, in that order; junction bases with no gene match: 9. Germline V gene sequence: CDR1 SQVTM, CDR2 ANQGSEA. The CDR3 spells CSVVDREGRNEQFF. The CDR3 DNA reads TGCAGCGTTGTAGACAGGGAAGGTCGCAATGAGCAGTTCTTC.

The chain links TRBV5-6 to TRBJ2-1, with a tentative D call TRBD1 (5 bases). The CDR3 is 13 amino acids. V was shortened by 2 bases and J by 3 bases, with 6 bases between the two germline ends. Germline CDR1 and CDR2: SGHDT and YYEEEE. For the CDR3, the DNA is TGTGCCAGCAGCTTCAGGGACTACAATGAGCAGTTCTTC. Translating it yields CASSFRDYNEQFF.

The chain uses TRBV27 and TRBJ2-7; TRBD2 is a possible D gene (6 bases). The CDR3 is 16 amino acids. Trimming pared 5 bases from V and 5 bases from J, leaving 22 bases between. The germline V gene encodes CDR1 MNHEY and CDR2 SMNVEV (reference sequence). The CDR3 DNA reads TGTGCCAGCAGTAGGCAGAGGTGGTCAGGGAGGCACGAGCAGTACTTC. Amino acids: CASSRQRWSGRHEQYF.

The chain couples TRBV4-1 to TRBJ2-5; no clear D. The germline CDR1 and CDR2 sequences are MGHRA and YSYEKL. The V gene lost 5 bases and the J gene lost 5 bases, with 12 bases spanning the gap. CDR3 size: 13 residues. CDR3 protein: CASSVRPRETQYF. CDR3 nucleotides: TGCGCCAGCAGCGTTCGACCACGGGAGACCCAGTACTTC.

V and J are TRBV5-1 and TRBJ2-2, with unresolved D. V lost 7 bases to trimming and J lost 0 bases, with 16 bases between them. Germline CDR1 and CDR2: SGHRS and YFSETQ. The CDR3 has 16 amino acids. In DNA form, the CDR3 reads TGCGCCAGCCGGGTGTCCCCCCAGGCGAACACCGGGGAGCTGTTTTTT. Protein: CASRVSPQANTGELFF.

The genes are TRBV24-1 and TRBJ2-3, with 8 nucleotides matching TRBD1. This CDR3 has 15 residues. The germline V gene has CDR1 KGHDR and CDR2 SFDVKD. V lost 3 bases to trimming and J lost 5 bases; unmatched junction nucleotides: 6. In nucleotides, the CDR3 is TGTGCCACCAGTGATCCCCAGGGGGCGGGAGATACGCAGTATTTT. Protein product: CATSDPQGAGDTQYF.

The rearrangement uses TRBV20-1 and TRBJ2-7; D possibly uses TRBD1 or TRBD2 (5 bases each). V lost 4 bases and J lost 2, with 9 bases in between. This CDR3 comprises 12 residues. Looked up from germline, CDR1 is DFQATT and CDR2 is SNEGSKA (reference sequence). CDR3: CSATGTPYEQYF. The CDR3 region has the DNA TGCAGTGCTACAGGGACCCCCTACGAGCAGTACTTC.

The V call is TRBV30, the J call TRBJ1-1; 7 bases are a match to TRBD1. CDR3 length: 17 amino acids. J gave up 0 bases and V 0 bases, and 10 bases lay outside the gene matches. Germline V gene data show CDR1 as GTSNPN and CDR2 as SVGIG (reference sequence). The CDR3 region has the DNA TGTGCCTGGAGTGTGTTCAGGGGGACTCTAATGAACACTGAAGCTTTCTTT. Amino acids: CAWSVFRGTLMNTEAFF. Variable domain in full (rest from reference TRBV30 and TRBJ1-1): SQTIHQWPATLVQPVGSPLSLECTVEGTSNPNLYWYRQAAGRGLQLLFYSVGIGQISSEVPQNLSASRPQDRQFILSSKKLLLSDSGFYLCAWSVFRGTLMNTEAFFGQGTRLTVV.

The CDR3 is CASSLGGASNTGELFF. The CDR3 DNA sequence: TGTGCCAGCAGCTTGGGCGGGGCATCGAACACCGGGGAGCTGTTTTTT. The chain combines TRBV5-5 with TRBJ2-2; D is possibly TRBD2 (6 bases). This CDR3 spans 16 amino acids. V shed 0 bases and J shed 0 bases, with 9 bases lying between them. Germline V gene sequence: CDR1 SGHKS, CDR2 YYEKEE (reference sequence).

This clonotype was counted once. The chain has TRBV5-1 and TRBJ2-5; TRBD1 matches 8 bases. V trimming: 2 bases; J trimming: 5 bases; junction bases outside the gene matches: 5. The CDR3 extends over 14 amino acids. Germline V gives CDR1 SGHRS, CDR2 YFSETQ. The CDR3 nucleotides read TGCGCCAGCAGCTTACAGGGGGACGAGGAGACCCAGTACTTC. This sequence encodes CASSLQGDEETQYF.

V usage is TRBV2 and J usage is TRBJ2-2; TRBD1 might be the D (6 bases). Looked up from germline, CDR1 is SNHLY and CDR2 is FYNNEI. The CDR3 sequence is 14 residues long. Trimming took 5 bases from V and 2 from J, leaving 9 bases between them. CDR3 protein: CASSRDTNTGELFF. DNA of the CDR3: TGTGCCAGCAGTCGGGACACTAACACCGGGGAGCTGTTTTTT.

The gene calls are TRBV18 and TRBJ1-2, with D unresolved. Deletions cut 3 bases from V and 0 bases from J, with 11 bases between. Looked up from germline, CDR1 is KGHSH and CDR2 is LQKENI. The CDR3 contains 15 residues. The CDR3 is CASSPWQEPNYGYTF. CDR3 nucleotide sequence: TGTGCCAGCTCACCTTGGCAGGAACCTAACTATGGCTACACCTTC.

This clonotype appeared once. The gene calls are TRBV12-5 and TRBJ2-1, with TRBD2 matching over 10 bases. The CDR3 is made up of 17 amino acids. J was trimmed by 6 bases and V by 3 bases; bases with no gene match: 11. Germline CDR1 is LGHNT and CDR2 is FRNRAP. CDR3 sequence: CASGFMTLAGAGNEQFF. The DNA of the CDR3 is TGTGCTAGTGGTTTCATGACCCTAGCGGGAGCCGGCAATGAGCAGTTCTTC.